This T cell receptor beta chain is from a study of T cell responses to AZD1222 COVID-19 vaccine. Study-wide results and limits: Elevations in Spike-specific TCR breadth and depth followed administration of two AZD1222 doses. Spike was spanned by vaccine-associated CD4 TCRs, which were dominant at 160-218 and 743-854. No repertoire was sampled before or during the peak T cell response, only after it.

Sequencing used immunoSEQ multiplex PCR; TCRdb keeps in-frame clones, though not all of them. The sample has roughly 55,000 clones, 87% seen once. A remark on this clone: The antigen is undetermined.

This CDR3 is 14 amino acids long. Trimming cost V 0 bases and J 5 bases, with 12 bases left between them. The germline CDR1 and CDR2 sequences are SGHRS and YFSETQ. Material: peripheral blood, obtained on day 0 of AZD1222 vaccination. V gene TRBV5-1 combines with J gene TRBJ2-7; D gene unclear. The TCR comes from an adult in good health. The CDR3 DNA reads as TGCGCCAGCAGCTTGGGAGGTATTTATGACGAGCAGTACTTC. Encoded protein: CASSLGGIYDEQYF.